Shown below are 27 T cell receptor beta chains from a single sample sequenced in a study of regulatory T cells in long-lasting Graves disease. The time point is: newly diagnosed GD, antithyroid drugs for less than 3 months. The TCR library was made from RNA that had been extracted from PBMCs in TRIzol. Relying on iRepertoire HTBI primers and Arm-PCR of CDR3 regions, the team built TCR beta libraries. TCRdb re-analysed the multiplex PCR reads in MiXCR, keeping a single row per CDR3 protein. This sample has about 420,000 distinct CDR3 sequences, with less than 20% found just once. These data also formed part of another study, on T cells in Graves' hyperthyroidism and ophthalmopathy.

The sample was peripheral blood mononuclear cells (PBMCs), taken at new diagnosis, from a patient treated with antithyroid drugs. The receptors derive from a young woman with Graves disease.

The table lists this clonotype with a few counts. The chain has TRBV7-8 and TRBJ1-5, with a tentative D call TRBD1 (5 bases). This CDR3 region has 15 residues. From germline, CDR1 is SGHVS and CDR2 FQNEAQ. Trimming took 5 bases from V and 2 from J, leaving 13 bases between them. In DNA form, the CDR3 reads TGTGCCAGCAGCGAGGGGAAGAGCGGCAATCAGCCCCAGCATTTT. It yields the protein CASSEGKSGNQPQHF.

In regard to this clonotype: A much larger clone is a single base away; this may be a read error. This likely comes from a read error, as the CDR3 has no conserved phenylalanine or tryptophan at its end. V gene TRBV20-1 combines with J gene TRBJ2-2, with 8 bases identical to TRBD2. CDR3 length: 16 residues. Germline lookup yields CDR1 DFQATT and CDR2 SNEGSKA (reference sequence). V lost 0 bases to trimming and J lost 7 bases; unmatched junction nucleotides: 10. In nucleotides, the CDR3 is TGCAGTGCTAGAGATGGTCGAGCGGGAGCCGTCGGGGAGCTGTTTTTG. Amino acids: CSARDGRAGAVGELFL.

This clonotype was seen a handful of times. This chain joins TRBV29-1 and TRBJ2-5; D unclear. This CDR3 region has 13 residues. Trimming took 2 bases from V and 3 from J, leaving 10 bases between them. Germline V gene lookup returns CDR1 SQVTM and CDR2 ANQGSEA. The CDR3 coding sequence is TGCAGCGTTGAATTACAGAGTAAAGAGACCCAGTACTTC. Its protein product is CSVELQSKETQYF.

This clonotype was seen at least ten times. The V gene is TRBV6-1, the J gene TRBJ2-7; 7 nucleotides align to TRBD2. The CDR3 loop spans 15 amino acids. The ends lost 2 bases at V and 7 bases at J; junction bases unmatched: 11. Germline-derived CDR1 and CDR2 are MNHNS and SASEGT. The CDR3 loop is CASSEWGGRTIEQYF. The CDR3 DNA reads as TGTGCCAGCAGTGAATGGGGGGGACGGACTATTGAGCAGTACTTC.

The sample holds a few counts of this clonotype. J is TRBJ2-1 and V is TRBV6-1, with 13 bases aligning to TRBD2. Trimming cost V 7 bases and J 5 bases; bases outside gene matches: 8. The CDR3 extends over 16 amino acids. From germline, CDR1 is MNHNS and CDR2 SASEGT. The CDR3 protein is CASTRLAGGSNNEQFF. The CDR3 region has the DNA TGTGCCAGCACCCGACTAGCGGGAGGCTCTAACAATGAGCAGTTCTTC.

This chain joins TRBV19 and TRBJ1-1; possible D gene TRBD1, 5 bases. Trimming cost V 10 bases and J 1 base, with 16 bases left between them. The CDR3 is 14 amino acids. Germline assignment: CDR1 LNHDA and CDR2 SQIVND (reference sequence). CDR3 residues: CATGDSVSNTEAFF. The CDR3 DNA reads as TGTGCCACGGGGGACTCAGTGTCGAACACTGAAGCTTTCTTT. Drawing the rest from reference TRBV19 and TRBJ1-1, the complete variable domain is DGGITQSPKYLFRKEGQNVTLSCEQNLNHDAMYWYRQDPGQGLRLIYYSQIVNDFQKGDIAEGYSVSREKKESFPLTVTSAQKNPTAFYLCATGDSVSNTEAFFGQGTRLTVV.

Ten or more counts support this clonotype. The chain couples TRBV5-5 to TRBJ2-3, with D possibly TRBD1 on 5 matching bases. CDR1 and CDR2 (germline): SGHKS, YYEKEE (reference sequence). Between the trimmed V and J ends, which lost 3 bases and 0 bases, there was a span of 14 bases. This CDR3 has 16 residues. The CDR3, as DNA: TGTGCCAGCAGCTCCTGGACATCCTCTAGCACAGATACGCAGTATTTT. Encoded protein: CASSSWTSSSTDTQYF.

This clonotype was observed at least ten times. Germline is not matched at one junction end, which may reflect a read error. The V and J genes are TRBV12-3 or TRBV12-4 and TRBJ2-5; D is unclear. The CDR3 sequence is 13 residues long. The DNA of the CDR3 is TGTGCCAGCAGTTTCGGCACCCAAGAGGCCCAGTACTTC. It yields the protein CASSFGTQEAQYF.

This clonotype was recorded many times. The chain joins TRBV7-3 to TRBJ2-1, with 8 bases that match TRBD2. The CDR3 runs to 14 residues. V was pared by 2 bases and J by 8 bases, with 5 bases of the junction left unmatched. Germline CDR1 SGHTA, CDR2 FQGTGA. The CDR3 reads CASSLGNGRDEQFF. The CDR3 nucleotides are TGTGCCAGCAGCTTAGGAAACGGGAGGGATGAGCAGTTCTTC.

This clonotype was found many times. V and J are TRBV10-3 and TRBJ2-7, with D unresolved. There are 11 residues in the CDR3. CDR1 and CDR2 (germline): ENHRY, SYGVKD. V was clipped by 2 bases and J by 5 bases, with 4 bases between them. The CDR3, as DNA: TGTGCCATCAGTGAGGTAGACGAGCAGTACTTC. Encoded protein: CAISEVDEQYF.

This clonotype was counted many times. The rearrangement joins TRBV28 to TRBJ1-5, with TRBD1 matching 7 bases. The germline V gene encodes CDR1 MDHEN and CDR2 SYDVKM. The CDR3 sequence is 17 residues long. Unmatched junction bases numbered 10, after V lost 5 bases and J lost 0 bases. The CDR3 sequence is CASSPSGQFNSNQPQHF. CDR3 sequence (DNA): TGTGCCAGCAGTCCCTCGGGACAGTTCAATAGCAATCAGCCCCAGCATTTT.

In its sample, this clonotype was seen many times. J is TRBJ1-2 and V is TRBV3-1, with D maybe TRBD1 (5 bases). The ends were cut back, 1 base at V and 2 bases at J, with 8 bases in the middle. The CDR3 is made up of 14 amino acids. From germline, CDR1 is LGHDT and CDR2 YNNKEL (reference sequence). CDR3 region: CASSQGRANYGYTF. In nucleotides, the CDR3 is TGTGCCAGCAGCCAAGGCAGGGCCAACTATGGCTACACCTTC.

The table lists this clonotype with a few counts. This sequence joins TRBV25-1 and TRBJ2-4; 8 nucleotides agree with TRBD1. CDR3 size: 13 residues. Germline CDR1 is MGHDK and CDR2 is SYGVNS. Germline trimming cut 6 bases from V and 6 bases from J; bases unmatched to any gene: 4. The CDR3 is CASRSTGGNIQYF. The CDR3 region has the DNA TGTGCCAGCAGAAGTACAGGGGGAAACATTCAGTACTTC. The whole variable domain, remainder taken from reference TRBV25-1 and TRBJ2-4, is EADIYQTPRYLVIGTGKKITLECSQTMGHDKMYWYQQDPGMELHLIHYSYGVNSTEKGDLSSESTVSRIRTEHFPLTLESARPSHTSQYLCASRSTGGNIQYFGAGTRLSVL.

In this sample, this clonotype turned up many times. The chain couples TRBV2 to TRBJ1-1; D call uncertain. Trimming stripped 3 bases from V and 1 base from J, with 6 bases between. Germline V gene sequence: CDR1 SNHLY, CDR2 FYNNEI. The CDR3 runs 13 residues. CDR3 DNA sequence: TGTGCCAGCAGTGATGAGGCGAACACTGAAGCTTTCTTT. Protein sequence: CASSDEANTEAFF.

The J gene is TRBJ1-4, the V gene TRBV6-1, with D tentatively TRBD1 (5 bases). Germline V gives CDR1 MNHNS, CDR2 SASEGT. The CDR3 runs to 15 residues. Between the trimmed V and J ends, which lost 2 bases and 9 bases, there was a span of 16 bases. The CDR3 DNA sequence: TGTGCCAGCAGTGAAAACGGAGGGGAGGGAAAAAAACTGTTTTTT. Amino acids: CASSENGGEGKKLFF.

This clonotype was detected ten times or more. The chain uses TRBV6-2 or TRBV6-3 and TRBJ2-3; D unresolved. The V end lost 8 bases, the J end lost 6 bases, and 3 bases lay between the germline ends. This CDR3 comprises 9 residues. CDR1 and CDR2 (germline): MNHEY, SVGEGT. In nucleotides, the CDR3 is TGTGCCAGCGAGGATACGCAGTATTTT. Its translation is CASEDTQYF.

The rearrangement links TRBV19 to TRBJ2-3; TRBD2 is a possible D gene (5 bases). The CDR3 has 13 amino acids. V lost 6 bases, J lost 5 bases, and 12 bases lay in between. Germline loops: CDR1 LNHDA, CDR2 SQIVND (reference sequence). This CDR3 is CASRELGRDTQYF. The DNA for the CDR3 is TGTGCCAGTAGAGAACTAGGCAGAGATACGCAGTATTTT.

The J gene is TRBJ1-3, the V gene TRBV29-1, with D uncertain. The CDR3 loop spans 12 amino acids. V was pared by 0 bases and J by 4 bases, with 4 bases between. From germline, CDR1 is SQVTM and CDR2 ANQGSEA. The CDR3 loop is CSVEDWGNTIYF. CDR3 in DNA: TGCAGCGTTGAAGACTGGGGAAACACCATATATTTT.

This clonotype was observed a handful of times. CDR3 bases: TGTGCCAGCAGCTTACAGAGCGGGGGCTACGAGCAGTACTTC. Encoded protein: CASSLQSGGYEQYF. The chain joins TRBV7-3 to TRBJ2-7; 8 bases are a match to TRBD2. The CDR3 runs to 14 residues. Trimming removed 2 bases from V and 3 bases from J; junction bases left unmatched: 3. In germline, CDR1 is SGHTA, CDR2 FQGTGA.

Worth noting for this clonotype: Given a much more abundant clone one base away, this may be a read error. CDR3 sequence reads: CASSEQGAYGYTF. CDR3 bases: TGTGCCAGCAGCGAACAGGGGGCCTATGGCTACACCTTC. The chain recombines TRBV2 with TRBJ1-2; 9 bases fit TRBD1. Trimming removed 6 bases from V and 4 bases from J; junction bases left unmatched: 3. Germline loops: CDR1 SNHLY, CDR2 FYNNEI. The CDR3 length is 13 residues.

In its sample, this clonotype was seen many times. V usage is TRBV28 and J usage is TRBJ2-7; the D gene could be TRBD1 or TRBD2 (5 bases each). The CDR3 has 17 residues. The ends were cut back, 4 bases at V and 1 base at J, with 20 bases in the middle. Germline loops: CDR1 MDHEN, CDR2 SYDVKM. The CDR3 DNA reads TGTGCCAGCAGTTACCCCAACCGGGACGTCAGATCCTACGAGCAGTACTTC. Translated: CASSYPNRDVRSYEQYF.

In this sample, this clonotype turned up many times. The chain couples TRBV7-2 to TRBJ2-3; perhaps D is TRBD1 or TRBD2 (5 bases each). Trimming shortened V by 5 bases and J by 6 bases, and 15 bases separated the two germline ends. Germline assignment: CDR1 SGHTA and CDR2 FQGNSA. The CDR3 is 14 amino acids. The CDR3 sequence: CASSPERWGDTQYF. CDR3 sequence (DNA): TGTGCCAGCAGCCCAGAGAGGTGGGGGGATACGCAGTATTTT.

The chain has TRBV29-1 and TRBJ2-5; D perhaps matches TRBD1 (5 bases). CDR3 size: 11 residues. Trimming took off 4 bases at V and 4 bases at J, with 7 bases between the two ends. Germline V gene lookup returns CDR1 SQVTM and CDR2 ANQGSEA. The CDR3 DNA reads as TGCAGCGTTGGGACAATAGAGACCCAGTACTTC. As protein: CSVGTIETQYF.

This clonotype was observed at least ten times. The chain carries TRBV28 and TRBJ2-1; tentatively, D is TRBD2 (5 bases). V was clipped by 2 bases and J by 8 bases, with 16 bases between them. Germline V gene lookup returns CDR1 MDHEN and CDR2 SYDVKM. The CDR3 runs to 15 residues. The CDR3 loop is CASSLSSTSNDEQFF. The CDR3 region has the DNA TGTGCCAGCAGTTTAAGCTCTACTAGTAATGATGAGCAGTTCTTC.

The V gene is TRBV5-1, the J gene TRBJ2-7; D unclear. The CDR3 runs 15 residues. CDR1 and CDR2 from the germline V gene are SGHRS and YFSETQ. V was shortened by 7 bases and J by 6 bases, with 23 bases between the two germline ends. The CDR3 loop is CASAALGVGFGEQYF. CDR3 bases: TGCGCCAGCGCGGCGCTAGGAGTTGGGTTTGGCGAGCAGTACTTC. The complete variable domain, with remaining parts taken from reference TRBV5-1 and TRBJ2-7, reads KAGVTQTPRYLIKTRGQQVTLSCSPISGHRSVSWYQQTPGQGLQFLFEYFSETQRNKGNFPGRFSGRQFSNSRSEMNVSTLELGDSALYLCASAALGVGFGEQYFGPGTRLTVT.

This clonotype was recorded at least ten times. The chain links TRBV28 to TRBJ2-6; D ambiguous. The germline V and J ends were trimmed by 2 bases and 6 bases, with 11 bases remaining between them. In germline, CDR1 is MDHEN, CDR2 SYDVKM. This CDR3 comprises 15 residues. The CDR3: CASSLGSWLANVLTF. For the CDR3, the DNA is TGTGCCAGCAGTTTAGGAAGCTGGCTGGCCAACGTCCTGACTTTC.

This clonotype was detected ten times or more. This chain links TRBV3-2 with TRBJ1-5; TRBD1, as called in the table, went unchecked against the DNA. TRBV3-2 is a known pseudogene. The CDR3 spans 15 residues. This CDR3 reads CASSHRTGGCQPQHF. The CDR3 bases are TGTGCCAGCAGCCACCGGACAGGGGGCTGTCAGCCCCAGCATTTT.